This T cell receptor (beta chain) comes out of a study of CD8+CD57+ T cells in acquired aplastic anemia. The CDR3 has 15 residues. Germline lookup yields CDR1 MGHDK and CDR2 SYGVNS. Study-wide points: Common to patients and controls were twenty-nine CD8+ CDR3 sequences. For CD8+ Simpson's diversity, patients and controls showed no significant difference.

Patients selected for sequencing had displayed CD8+CD57+ cell expansion by flow cytometry. The template for TCR beta VDJ and CDR3 sequence profiling was genomic DNA. TCRdb reprocessed the reads via MiXCR and lists one record per CDR3 protein. This sample has more than 150,000 distinct CDR3 sequences, with roughly 50% found just once. For this clonotype: Antigen: not known. This may stem from a read error, because a much larger clone lies one nucleotide away.

The sequenced sample was sorted CD4+, CD8+, or CD8+CD57+ T cells (not recorded which) from PBMCs. This rearrangement joins TRBV25-1 to TRBJ1-4; 9 positions match TRBD1. The TCR was taken from a human donor with aplastic anemia. The CDR3 DNA is TGTGCCAGCAGCTTGGCCGGACAGGGGATAGGAAAACTGCTTTTT. Translating it yields CASSLAGQGIGKLLF.